This T cell receptor beta chain was identified during a study of cytomegalovirus exposure and HLA in healthy donors. Study as a whole: In a previous analysis, some 120 million unique TCR beta sequences were found from roughly 200 million T cells. Study-level findings and limits: Researchers catalogued 150 or so TCR beta chains as cytomegalovirus-associated.

Points on this clone: As yet, its antigen is unknown.

Vbeta (60) and Jbeta (13) primers were used in the PCR. The protocol was immunoSEQ multiplex PCR, while the TCRdb copy is restricted to in-frame clones and leaves out a portion. Of more than 150,000 clones in the sample, 65% to 80% were seen once. The germline V gene has CDR1 SGHDN and CDR2 FVKESK. The CDR3 has 16 residues. V lost 0 bases, J lost 5 bases, and 15 bases lay in between. The source of this sequence is a woman aged 30 to 39 in good health and CMV-seropositive. The sample comprised PBMCs. This chain uses TRBV14 with TRBJ2-3; D might be TRBD2 (5 bases). CDR3 amino acids: CASSQEGRVGRDTQYF. In DNA form, the CDR3 reads TGTGCCAGCAGCCAAGAAGGGCGGGTGGGGAGAGATACGCAGTATTTT.